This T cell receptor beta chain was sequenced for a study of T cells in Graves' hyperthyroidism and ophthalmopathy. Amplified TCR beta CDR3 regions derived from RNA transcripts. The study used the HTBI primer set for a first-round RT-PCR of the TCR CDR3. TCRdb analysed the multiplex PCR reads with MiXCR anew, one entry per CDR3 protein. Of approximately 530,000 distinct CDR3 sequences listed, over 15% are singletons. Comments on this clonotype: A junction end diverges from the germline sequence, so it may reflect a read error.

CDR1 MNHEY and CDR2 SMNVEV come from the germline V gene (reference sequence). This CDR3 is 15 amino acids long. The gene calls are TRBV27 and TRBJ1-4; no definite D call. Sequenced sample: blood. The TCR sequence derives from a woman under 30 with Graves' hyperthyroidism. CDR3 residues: CASSFNPASTERLFF. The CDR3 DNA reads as TGTGCCAGCAGTTTCAATCCAGCCTCCACCGAAAGACTGTTTTTT.